These 6 T cell receptor beta chains came from one sample sequenced in a study of shared clonotypes between healthy human individuals. TCRdb keeps only in-frame clones here, not all; method: immunoSEQ multiplex PCR. This table holds about 2,500,000 clones, more than 90% found once. Sequencing used naive CD4+ T cells sorted from blood. Documented subset: CD45RA+ positively selected. Every receptor here comes from a man between 18 and 35 years old in good health.

This clone has a single count. The rearrangement joins TRBV10-1 to TRBJ1-2; 9 bases are shared with TRBD1. The CDR3 runs to 16 residues. The V segment lost 7 bases and the J segment 5 bases; nucleotides outside the gene matches: 14. The germline CDR1 and CDR2 sequences are WNHNN and SYGVQD (reference sequence). The CDR3 loop reads CASNQFRDREGYGYTF. The CDR3 DNA reads as TGCGCCAGCAACCAATTCCGGGACAGGGAGGGGTATGGCTACACCTTC.

The CDR3 DNA reads as TGTGCCAGCAGCCAAGGACAGCTCTATGGCTACACCTTC. It yields the protein CASSQGQLYGYTF. The chain uses TRBV6-6 and TRBJ1-2, with a possible D match to TRBD1 (6 bases). The CDR3 loop spans 13 amino acids. The germline V gene has CDR1 MNHNY and CDR2 SVGAGI (reference sequence). V gave up 6 bases and J gave up 4 bases, with 12 bases separating them.

V is TRBV2 and J is TRBJ2-1; weak D call: TRBD2 (5 bases). The CDR3 length is 13 residues. Per germline, CDR1 SNHLY and CDR2 FYNNEI. V was clipped by 6 bases and J by 6 bases, with 12 bases between them. CDR3: CASRTGNSNEQFF. The CDR3, as DNA: TGTGCCAGCAGAACCGGGAACTCCAATGAGCAGTTCTTC. Together with reference TRBV2 and TRBJ2-1, the CDR3 gives the full variable domain: EPEVTQTPSHQVTQMGQEVILRCVPISNHLYFYWYRQILGQKVEFLVSFYNNEISEKSEIFDDQFSVERPDGSNFTLKIRSTKLEDSAMYFCASRTGNSNEQFFGPGTRLTVL.

This clone was seen a few times. This chain connects TRBV28 to TRBJ1-1; D gene unclear. Germline V gene lookup returns CDR1 MDHEN and CDR2 SYDVKM. Trimming cost V 6 bases and J 3 bases, with 11 bases left between them. This CDR3 has 13 amino acids. The CDR3 DNA sequence: TGTGCCAGCAGCCGGCGGGCCTACACTGAAGCTTTCTTT. It yields the protein CASSRRAYTEAFF.

This chain connects TRBV12-5 to TRBJ2-2, with D hard to call. The V and J ends lost 2 bases and 4 bases respectively, with 5 bases between them. CDR1 LGHNT and CDR2 FRNRAP come from the germline V gene. The CDR3 spans 13 residues. The CDR3 region is CASGLPPTGELFF. Here the CDR3 DNA reads TGTGCTAGTGGTTTGCCCCCCACCGGGGAGCTGTTTTTT.

About this clone: The sample has other DNA sequences that encode this CDR3 too. The rearrangement links TRBV5-6 to TRBJ2-5; D may be TRBD1 (6 bases). Trimming took 4 bases from V and 2 from J, leaving 9 bases between them. Germline assignment: CDR1 SGHDT and CDR2 YYEEEE. The CDR3 consists of 13 residues. CDR3 DNA: TGTGCCAGCAGCAGGGGGTTGCAAGAGACCCAGTACTTC. It yields the protein CASSRGLQETQYF.